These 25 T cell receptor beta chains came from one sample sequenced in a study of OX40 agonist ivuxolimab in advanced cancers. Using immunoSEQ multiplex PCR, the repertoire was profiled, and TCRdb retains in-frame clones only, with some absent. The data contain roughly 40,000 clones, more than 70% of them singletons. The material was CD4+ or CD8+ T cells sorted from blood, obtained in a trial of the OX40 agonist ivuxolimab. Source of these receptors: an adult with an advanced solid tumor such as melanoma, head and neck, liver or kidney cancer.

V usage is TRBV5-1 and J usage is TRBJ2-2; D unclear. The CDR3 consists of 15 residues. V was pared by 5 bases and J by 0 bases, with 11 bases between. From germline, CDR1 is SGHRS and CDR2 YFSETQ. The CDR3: CASRLYTANTGELFF. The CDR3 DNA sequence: TGCGCCAGCAGATTGTACACCGCGAACACCGGGGAGCTGTTTTTT.

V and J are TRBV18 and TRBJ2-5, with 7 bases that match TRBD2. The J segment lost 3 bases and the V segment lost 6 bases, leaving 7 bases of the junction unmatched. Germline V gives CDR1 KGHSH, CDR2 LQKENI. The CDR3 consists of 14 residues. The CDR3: CASSRTRGEETQYF. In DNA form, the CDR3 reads TGTGCCAGCTCTCGAACCCGGGGGGAAGAGACCCAGTACTTC.

CDR3: CASSMAPPTGELFF. The DNA of the CDR3 is TGTGCCAGTAGTATGGCCCCTCCCACCGGGGAGCTGTTTTTT. The V call is TRBV19, the J call TRBJ2-2; D call uncertain. Trimming shortened V by 3 bases and J by 4 bases, and 9 bases separated the two germline ends. The CDR3 has 14 residues. CDR1 and CDR2 (germline): LNHDA, SQIVND (reference sequence).

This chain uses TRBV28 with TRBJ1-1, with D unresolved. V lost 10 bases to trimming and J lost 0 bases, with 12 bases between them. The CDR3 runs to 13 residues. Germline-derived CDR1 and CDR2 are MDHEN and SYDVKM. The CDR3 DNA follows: TGTGCCACCGCCCAGGTTTTGAACACTGAAGCTTTCTTT. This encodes CATAQVLNTEAFF.

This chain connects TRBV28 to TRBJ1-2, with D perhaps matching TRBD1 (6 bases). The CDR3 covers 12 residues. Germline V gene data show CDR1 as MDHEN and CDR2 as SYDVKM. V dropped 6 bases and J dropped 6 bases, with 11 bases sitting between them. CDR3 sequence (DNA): TGTGCCAGCAGCCTAAACAGGGATGGCTACACCTTC. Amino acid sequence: CASSLNRDGYTF.

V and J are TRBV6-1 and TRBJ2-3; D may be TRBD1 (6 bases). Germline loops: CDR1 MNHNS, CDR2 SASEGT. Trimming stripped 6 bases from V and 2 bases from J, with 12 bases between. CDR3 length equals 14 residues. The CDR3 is CASRLQGHTDTQYF. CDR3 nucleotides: TGTGCCAGCAGATTACAGGGTCACACAGATACGCAGTATTTT.

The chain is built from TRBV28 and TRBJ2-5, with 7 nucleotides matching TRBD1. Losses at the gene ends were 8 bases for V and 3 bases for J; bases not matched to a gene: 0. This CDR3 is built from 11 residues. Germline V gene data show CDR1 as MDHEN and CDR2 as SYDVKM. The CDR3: CASGTEETQYF. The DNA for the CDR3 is TGTGCCAGCGGGACAGAAGAGACCCAGTACTTC.

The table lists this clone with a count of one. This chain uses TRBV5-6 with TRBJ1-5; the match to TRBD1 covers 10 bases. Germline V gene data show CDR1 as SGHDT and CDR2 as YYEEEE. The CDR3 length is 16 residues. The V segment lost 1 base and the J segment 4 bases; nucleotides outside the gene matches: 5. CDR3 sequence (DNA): TGTGCCAGCAGCTTGTTGACAGGGGGCCCTAATCAGCCCCAGCATTTT. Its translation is CASSLLTGGPNQPQHF.

Here the CDR3 DNA reads TGTGCCAGTAGTGCCGGGACTAGCGGAAACAATGAGCAGTTCTTC. Amino acids: CASSAGTSGNNEQFF. This rearrangement joins TRBV19 to TRBJ2-1, with 11 bases identical to TRBD2. With V trimmed by 5 bases and J by 5 bases, 5 bases remained unmatched. Germline assignment: CDR1 LNHDA and CDR2 SQIVND (reference sequence). The CDR3 runs to 15 residues.

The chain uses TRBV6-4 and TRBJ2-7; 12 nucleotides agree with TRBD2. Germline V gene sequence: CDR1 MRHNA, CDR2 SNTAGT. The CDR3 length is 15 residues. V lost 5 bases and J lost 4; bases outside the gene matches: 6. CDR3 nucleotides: TGTGCCAGCAGTAGAACGGGACTAGCGGGTTACGAGCAGTACTTC. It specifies CASSRTGLAGYEQYF.

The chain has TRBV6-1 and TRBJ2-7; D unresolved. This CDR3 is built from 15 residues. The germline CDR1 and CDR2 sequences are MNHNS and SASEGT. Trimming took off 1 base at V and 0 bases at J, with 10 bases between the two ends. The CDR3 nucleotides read TGTGCCAGCAGTGAAGGTTTGGGTTTCTCCTACGAGCAGTACTTC. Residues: CASSEGLGFSYEQYF.

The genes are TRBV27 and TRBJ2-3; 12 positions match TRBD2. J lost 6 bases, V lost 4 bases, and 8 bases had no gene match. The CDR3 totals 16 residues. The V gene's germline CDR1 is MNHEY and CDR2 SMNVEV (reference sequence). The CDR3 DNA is TGTGCCAGCAGTTCCCGGACTAGCGGGACTAGGGATACGCAGTATTTT. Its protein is CASSSRTSGTRDTQYF.

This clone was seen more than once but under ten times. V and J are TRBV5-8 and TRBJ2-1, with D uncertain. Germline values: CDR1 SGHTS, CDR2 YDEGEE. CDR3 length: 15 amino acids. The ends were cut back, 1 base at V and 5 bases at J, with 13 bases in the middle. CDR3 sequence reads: CASSLRRNTDNEQFF. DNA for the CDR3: TGTGCCAGCAGCTTGCGTCGGAATACCGACAATGAGCAGTTCTTC.

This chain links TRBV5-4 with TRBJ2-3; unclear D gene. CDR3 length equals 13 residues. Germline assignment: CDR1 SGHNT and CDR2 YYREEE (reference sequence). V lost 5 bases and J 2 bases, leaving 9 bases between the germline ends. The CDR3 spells CASSTLSTDTQYF. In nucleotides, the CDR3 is TGTGCCAGCAGTACCCTATCCACAGATACGCAGTATTTT.

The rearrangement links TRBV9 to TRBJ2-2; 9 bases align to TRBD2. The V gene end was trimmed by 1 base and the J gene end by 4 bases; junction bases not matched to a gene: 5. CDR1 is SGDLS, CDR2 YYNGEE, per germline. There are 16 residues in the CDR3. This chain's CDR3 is CASSVFASGTTGELFF. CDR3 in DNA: TGTGCCAGCAGCGTATTTGCTAGCGGGACCACCGGGGAGCTGTTTTTT.

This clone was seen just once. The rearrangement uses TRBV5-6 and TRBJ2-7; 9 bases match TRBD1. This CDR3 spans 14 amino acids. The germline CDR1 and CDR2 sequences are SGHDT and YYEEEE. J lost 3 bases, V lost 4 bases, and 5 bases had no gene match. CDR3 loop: CASSSTGGFYEQYF. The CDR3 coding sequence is TGTGCCAGCAGCAGTACAGGGGGCTTCTACGAGCAGTACTTC. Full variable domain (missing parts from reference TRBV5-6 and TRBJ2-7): DAGVTQSPTHLIKTRGQQVTLRCSPKSGHDTVSWYQQALGQGPQFIFQYYEEEERQRGNFPDRFSGHQFPNYSSELNVNALLLGDSALYLCASSSTGGFYEQYFGPGTRLTVT.

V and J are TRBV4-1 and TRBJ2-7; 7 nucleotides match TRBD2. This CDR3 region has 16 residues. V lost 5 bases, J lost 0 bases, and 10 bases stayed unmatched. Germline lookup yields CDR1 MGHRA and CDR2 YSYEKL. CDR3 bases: TGCGCCAGCAGCGACGGATGGCGGGAGAACTCCTACGAGCAGTACTTC. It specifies CASSDGWRENSYEQYF.

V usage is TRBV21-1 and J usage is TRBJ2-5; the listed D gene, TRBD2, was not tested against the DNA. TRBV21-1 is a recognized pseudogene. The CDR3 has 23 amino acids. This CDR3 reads CASSSRMNYRGRLAGGPGETQYF. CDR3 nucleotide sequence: TGTGCCAGCAGCTCCCGTATGAATTACAGGGGGAGACTAGCGGGAGGGCCTGGAGAGACCCAGTACTTC.

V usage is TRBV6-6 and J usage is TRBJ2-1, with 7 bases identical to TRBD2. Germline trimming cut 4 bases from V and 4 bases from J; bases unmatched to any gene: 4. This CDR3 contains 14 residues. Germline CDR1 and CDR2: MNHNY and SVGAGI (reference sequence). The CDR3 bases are TGTGCCAGCAGTTTCCTAGCGGATTACAATGAGCAGTTCTTC. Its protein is CASSFLADYNEQFF.

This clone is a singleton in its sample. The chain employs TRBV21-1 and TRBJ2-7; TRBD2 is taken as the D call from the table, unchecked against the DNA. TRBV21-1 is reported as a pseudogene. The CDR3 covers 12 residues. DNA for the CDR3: TGTGCCAGCAGCTTGTCCTCGTACGAGCAGTACTTC. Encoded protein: CASSLSSYEQYF.

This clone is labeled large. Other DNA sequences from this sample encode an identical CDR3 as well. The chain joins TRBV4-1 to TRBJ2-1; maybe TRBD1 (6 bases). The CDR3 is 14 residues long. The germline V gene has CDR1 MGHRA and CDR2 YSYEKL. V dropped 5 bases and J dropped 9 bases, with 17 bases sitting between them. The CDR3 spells CASSTRQEGAEQFF. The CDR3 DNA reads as TGCGCCAGCAGCACCCGACAGGAAGGGGCTGAGCAGTTCTTC.

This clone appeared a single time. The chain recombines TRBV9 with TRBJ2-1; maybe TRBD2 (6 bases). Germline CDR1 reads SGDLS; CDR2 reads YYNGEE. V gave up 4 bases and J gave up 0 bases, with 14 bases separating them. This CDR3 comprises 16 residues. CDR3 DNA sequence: TGTGCCAGCAGCACAAAAATGGGGGGCTCCTACAATGAGCAGTTCTTC. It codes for CASSTKMGGSYNEQFF.

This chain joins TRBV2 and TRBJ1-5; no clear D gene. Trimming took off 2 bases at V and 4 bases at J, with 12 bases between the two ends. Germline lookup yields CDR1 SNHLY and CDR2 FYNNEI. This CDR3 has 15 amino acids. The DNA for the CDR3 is TGTGCCAGCAGTGAATTGGTCCAAATAAATCAGCCCCAGCATTTT. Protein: CASSELVQINQPQHF.

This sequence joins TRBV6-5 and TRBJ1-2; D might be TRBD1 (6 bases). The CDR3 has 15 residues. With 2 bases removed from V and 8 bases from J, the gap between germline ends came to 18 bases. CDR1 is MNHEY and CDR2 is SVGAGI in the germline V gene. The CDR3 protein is CASSYLRTAQTGYTF. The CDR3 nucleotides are TGTGCCAGCAGTTACCTTCGGACAGCTCAGACGGGCTACACCTTC.

In DNA form, the CDR3 reads TGCGCCAGCAGCTTCACACAGGGGATCGGGGAGCTGTTTTTT. Its protein is CASSFTQGIGELFF. The chain joins TRBV5-1 to TRBJ2-2; 7 nucleotides match TRBD1. Germline V gives CDR1 SGHRS, CDR2 YFSETQ. With 2 bases clipped from V and 7 bases from J, the junction kept 5 bases outside the gene matches. The CDR3 spans 14 residues.